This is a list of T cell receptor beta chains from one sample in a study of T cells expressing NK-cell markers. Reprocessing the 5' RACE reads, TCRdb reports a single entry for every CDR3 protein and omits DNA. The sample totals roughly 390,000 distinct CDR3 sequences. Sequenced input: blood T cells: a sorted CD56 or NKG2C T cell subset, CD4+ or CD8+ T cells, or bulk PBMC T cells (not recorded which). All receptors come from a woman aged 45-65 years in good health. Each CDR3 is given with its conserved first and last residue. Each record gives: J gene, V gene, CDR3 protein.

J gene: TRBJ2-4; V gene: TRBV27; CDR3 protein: CASSLKGLAKNIQYF
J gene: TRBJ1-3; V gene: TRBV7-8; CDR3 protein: CASSENSASSGNTIYF
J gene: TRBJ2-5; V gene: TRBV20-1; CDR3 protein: CSARGEKETQYF
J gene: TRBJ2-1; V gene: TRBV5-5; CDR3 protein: CASTIGVKIPYNEQFF
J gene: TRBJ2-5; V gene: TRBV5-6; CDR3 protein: CASSLLGRVTETQYF
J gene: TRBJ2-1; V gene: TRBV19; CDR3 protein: CASTPGVAGSDEQFF
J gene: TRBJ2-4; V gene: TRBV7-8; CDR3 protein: CASSNSPERERRAKNIQYF
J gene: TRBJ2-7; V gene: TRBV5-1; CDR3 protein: CASSLAPSDEQYF
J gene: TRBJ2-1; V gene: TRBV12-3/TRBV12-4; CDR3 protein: CASSFAGSRYNEQFF
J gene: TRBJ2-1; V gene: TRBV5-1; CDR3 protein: CASSLKQGAPYNEQFF
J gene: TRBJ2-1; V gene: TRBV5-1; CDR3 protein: CASSLDALAVYNEQFF
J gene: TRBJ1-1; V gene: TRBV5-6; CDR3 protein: CASSLAVAEAFF
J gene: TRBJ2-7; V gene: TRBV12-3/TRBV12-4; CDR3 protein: CASSPGGGREQYF
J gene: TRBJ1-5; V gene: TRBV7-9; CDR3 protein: CASSLAAGQPQHF
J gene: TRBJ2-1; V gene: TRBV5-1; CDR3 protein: CASSSSGTGLNEQFF
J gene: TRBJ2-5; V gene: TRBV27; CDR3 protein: CASSQLLAGGRETQYF
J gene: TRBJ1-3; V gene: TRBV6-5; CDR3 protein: CASIQWEGSRNTIYF
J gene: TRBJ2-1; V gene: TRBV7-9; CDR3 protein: CSSSLSGMYNEQFF